This T cell receptor (beta chain) was sequenced during a study of early T cells in non-severe SARS-CoV-2 infection. Overall study: It was bulk RNA from unsorted whole blood that was sequenced, and the chains were unpaired.

V trimming: 1 base; J trimming: 0 bases; junction bases outside the gene matches: 10. CDR3 length: 18 amino acids. Germline CDR1 and CDR2: SGHTA and FQGTGA. TCRdb re-called the 5' RACE reads through MiXCR, storing one row per CDR3 protein. The sample shows some 59,000 distinct CDR3 sequences, less than 9.5% of them seen only once. This clonotype came up many times. V gene TRBV7-3 combines with J gene TRBJ2-3, with 7 bases identical to TRBD2. The specimen comprised whole blood, sampled at baseline. This TCR was sampled from an adult who was a healthcare worker with PCR-confirmed SARS-CoV-2 infection or an uninfected control (not recorded which). CDR3 protein: CASSLSPSGVSSTDTQYF. CDR3 DNA: TGTGCCAGCAGCTTAAGCCCTAGCGGAGTATCTAGCACAGATACGCAGTATTTT.